These 3 T cell receptor beta chains came from one sample sequenced in a study of patients and donors after allogeneic stem cell transplantation (dated by TCRdb to the early 2020s). Library method: RT-PCR. Instrument on record: NextSeq 550. TCRdb reworked the public reads: Q25 trimming with fastp, MiXCR clone assembly, productive beta chains retained. CDR3 protein sequences are deduplicated, and each keeps its most common genes and DNA. The table for this sample lists roughly 880,000 distinct CDR3 sequences; roughly 17% of them were counted only once. Approximately 5.9% of the sample lies in the top ten. Input material: blood, either unsorted or a sorted T cell fraction (not recorded which). Every receptor here comes from a human donor who was either an allogeneic HSCT recipient or a stem cell or donor lymphocyte infusion donor (not recorded which). It is not recorded whose cells these are; they may come from a transplant donor.

Ten or more counts support this clonotype. The chain carries TRBV5-1 and TRBJ2-5, with D unresolved. The germline CDR1 and CDR2 sequences are SGHRS and YFSETQ. The CDR3 has 13 amino acids. V was clipped by 0 bases and J by 3 bases, with 6 bases between them. CDR3 DNA: TGCGCCAGCAGCTTGGTAGATAAAGAGACCCAGTACTTC. Translation: CASSLVDKETQYF.

This clonotype was recorded a few times. The V gene is TRBV20-1, the J gene TRBJ2-1; no reliable D call. Deletions cut 2 bases from V and 0 bases from J, with 11 bases between. This CDR3 spans 15 amino acids. Looked up from germline, CDR1 is DFQATT and CDR2 is SNEGSKA (reference sequence). The CDR3 sequence: CSARSNLRSYNEQFF. The CDR3 DNA reads as TGCAGTGCTAGATCCAACTTGCGCTCCTACAATGAGCAGTTCTTC.

The CDR3 here is CASTRRAGASEQFF. The CDR3 DNA reads as TGTGCCAGCACCCGTCGGGCAGGGGCAAGTGAGCAGTTCTTC. V is TRBV12-3 or TRBV12-4 and J is TRBJ2-1; possibly TRBD1 for D (6 bases). The CDR3 is 14 residues long. V shed 7 bases and J shed 9 bases, with 19 bases lying between them.